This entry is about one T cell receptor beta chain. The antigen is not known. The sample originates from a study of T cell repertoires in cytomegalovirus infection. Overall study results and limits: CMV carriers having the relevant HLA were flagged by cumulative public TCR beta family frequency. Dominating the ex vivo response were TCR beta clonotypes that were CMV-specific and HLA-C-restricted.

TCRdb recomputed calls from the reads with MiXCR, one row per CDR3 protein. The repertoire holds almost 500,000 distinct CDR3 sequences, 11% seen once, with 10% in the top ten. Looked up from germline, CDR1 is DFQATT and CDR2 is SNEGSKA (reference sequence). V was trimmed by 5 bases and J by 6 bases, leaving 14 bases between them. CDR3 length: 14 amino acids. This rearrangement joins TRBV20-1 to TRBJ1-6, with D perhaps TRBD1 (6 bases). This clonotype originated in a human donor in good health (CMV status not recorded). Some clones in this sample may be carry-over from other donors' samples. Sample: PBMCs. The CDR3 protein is CSASGDVSNSPLHF. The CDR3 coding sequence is TGCAGTGCTTCAGGGGATGTTTCTAATTCACCCCTCCACTTT.